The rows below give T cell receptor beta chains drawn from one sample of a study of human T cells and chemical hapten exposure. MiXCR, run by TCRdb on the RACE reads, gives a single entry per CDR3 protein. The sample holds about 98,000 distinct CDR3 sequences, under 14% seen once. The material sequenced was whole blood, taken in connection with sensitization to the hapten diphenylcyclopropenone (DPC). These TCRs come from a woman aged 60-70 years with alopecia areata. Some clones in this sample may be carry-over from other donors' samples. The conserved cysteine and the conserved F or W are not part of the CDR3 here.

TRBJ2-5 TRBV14 ASSQVIQETQY
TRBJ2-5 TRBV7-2 ASSYNGRQETQY
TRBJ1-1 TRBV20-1 SATITRGYTEAF
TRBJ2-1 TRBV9 ASSPTTGSGGRNEQF
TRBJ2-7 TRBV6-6 ASSYGQTGGYEQY
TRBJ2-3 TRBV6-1 ASRATGGSADTQY
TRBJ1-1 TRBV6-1 ASRYRGENTEAF
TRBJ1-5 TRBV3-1 ASSHASGNQPQH
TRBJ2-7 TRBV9 ASSRGTSHEQY
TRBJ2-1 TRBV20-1 SARGSSSYNEQF
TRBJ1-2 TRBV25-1 ASSPQGYGYT
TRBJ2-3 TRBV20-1 SAETSGDTQY
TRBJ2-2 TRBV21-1 ASSKLSRPAGELF
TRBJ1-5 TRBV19 ASSIRVVQPQH
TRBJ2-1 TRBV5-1 ASSSQAGAYNEQF
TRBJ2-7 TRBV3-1 ASSHTGTGDTYEQY
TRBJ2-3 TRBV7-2 ASSFKTSGGARGDTQY
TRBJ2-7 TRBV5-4 ASSLGSGGYEQY
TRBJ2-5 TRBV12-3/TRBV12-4 ASSLGLKETQY
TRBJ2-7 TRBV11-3 ASSLEGQGGTYEQY
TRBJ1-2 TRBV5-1 ASSSGGHGGYT
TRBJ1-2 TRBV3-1 ASSQEGVVAKRQYT
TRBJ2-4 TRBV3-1 ASSPYHLDRAGAKNIQY